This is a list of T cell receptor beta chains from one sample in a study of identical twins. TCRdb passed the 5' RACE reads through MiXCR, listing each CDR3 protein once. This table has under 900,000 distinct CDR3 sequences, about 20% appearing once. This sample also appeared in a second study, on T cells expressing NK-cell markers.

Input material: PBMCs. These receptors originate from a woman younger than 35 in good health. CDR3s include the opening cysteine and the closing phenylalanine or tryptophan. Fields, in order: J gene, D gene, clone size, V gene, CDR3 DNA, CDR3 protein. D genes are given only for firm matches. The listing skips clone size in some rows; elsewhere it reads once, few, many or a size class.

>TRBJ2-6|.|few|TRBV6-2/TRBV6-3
TGTGCCAGCAGCCCTGATACCGGGGCCAACGTCCTGACTTTC
CASSPDTGANVLTF
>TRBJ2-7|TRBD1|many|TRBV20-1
TGCAGTGCTAAAGGGGGCGGTGGGTACGAGCAGTACTTC
CSAKGGGGYEQYF
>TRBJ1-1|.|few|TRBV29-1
TGCAGCGTTGTAGAAACGGCCGCTGAAGCTTTCTTT
CSVVETAAEAFF
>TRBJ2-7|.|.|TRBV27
TGTGCCAGCAGTTTAGGGCAGGGTGGAGAGCAGTACTTC
CASSLGQGGEQYF
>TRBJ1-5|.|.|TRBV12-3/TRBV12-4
TGTGCCAGCAGAGAGGGTCCTAAGCCCCAGCATTTT
CASREGPKPQHF
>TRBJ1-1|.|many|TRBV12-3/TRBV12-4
TGTGCCAGCAGTTTCGGCGGGGCTGAAGCTTTCTTT
CASSFGGAEAFF
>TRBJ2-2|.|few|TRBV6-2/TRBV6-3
TGTGCCGTCGGCGGCGCCGGGGAGCTGTTTTTT
CAVGGAGELFF
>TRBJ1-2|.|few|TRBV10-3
TGTGCCATCAGCCACACTAACAACTATGGCTACACCTTC
CAISHTNNYGYTF
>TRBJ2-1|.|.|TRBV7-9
TGTGCCAGCACCCCAGGGACGGAATTCTACAATGAGCAGTTCTTC
CASTPGTEFYNEQFF
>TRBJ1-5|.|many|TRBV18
TGTGCCAGCAGTCCCACCTCTAATCAGCCCCAGCATTTT
CASSPTSNQPQHF
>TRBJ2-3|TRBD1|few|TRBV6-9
TGTGCCAGCAGGCTCCGAGGGACAGCCGCAGTCACAGATACGCAGTATTTT
CASRLRGTAAVTDTQYF
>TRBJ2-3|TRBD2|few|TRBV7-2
TGTGCCAGCAGCTTAACGGCGGGAGGAAGGACAGATACGCAGTATTTT
CASSLTAGGRTDTQYF
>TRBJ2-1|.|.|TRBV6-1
TGTGCCAGCACCTACGGGGACTACAATGAGCAGTTCTTC
CASTYGDYNEQFF
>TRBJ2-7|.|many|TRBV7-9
TGTGCCAGCAGCTACCAGGGGTACGAGCAGTACTTC
CASSYQGYEQYF
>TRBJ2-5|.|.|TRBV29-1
TGCAGCGTTGAGGACGTTGGCTCTTCCGAGTGGAAGGGAGAGACCCAGTACTTC
CSVEDVGSSEWKGETQYF
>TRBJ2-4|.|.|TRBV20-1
TGCACCGCCGAGCGTGAGAACATTCAGTACTTC
CTAERENIQYF
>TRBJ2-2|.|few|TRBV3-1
TGTGCCAGCAGCCAGCGAGCGGGCGGGGAGCTGTTTTTT
CASSQRAGGELFF
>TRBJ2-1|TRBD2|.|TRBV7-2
TGTGCCAGCAGCTTAGTGGCCCGGGGACTAGCGAACAATGAGCAGTTCTTC
CASSLVARGLANNEQFF
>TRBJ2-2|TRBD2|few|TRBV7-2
TGTGCCAGCAGCTTAGAGACTAGCGAGCTGTTTTTT
CASSLETSELFF
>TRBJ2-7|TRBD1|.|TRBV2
TGTGCCAGCAGTGCGACGACAGGGCAGTATAGCGAGCAGTACTTC
CASSATTGQYSEQYF
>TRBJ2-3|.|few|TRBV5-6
TGTGCCAGCAGCGCCGGCGGGACAAGGAGCACAGATACGCAGTATTTT
CASSAGGTRSTDTQYF
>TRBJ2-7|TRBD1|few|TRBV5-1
TGCGCCAGCAGGCAAGACAGGGGTCTCTACGAGCAGTACTTC
CASRQDRGLYEQYF
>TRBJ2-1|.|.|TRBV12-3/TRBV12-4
TGTGCCAGCACCCGGATGGACAATGAGCAGTTCTTC
CASTRMDNEQFF
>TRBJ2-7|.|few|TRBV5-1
TGCGCCAGCAGCTTGGGGAACACACCCTCCTACGAGCAGTACTTC
CASSLGNTPSYEQYF
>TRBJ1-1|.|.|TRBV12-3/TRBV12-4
TGTGCCAGCAGTTTGGCAGGGAGAGCCATGAACACTGAAGCTTTCTTT
CASSLAGRAMNTEAFF
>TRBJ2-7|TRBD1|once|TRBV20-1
TGCAGTGCTATGGGACAGTTGACCTCCTACGAGCAGTACTTC
CSAMGQLTSYEQYF
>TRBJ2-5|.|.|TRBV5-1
TGCGCCAGCAGCCAGACCGGGACCAAAGAGACCCAGTACTTC
CASSQTGTKETQYF
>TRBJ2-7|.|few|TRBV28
TGTGCCAGCAATGAAAAGAGTGGAGATGACGAGCAGTACTTC
CASNEKSGDDEQYF
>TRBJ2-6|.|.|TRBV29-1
TGCAGCGTTGTTCCTAGGACAGCGGGGGCCAACGTCCTGACTTTC
CSVVPRTAGANVLTF
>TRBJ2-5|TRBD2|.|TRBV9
TGTGCCAGCAGCGTAGGTCTAGCGGGAAGGGGGTTAGAGACCCAGTACTTC
CASSVGLAGRGLETQYF
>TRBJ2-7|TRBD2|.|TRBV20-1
TGCAGTGCCCCACCCGGGACTAGCGTCCACGAGCAGTACTTC
CSAPPGTSVHEQYF
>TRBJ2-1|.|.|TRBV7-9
TGTGCCAGCGGGCGGTCGACAGAGCAGTTCTTC
CASGRSTEQFF
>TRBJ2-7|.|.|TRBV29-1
TGCAGCGTTGTATTTGGACCCTCCTACGAGCAGTACTTC
CSVVFGPSYEQYF
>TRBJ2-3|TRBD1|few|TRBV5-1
TGCGCCAGCAGCTATACCGGGACAGGGAAAGATACGCAGTATTTT
CASSYTGTGKDTQYF
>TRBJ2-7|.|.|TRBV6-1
TGTGCCAGCAATATAGCGGGGACAGGGAATTACGAGCAGTACTTC
CASNIAGTGNYEQYF
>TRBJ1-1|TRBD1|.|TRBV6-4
TGTGCCAGCAGCCGGGACAGGGGGTATGAAGCTTTCTTT
CASSRDRGYEAFF
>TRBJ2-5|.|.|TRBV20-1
TGCAGTGCTAGCGGGGGGCACGAAGAGACCCAGTACTTC
CSASGGHEETQYF
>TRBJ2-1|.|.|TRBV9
TGTGCCAGCAGCGTAGAGCTAGCCGATGAGCAGTTCTTC
CASSVELADEQFF
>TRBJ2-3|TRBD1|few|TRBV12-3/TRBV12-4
TGTGCCAGCAAAACAAGGCAGGGGGCTCGGGATACGCAGTATTTT
CASKTRQGARDTQYF
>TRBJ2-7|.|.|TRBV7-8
TGTGCCAGCAGCTTAGCTAGCAACTCCTACGAGCAGTACTTC
CASSLASNSYEQYF
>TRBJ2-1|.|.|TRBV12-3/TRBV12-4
TGTGCCAGCAGGCAAAGGGGTTTGAGGTCCTACAATGAGCAGTTCTTC
CASRQRGLRSYNEQFF